This TCR beta chain was observed in a study of cytomegalovirus exposure and HLA in healthy donors. PCR employed 60 Vbeta and 13 Jbeta primers. The repertoire was sequenced with immunoSEQ multiplex PCR; TCRdb's copy has only in-frame clones and lacks some. The sample features 150,000 to 200,000 clones, with approximately 0.82% in its top ten. The CDR3 extends over 13 amino acids. Germline V gene data show CDR1 as MDHEN and CDR2 as SYDVKM. V lost 11 bases to trimming and J lost 0 bases, with 11 bases between them. The clonotype comes from a woman between 18 and 29 years old in good health and CMV-seropositive. The chain is built from TRBV28 and TRBJ2-4; TRBD2 is a possible D gene (5 bases). The sample taken for sequencing was PBMCs. The CDR3 region is CAAEGLAKNIQYF. The CDR3 nucleotides are TGTGCCGCCGAGGGTTTAGCCAAAAACATTCAGTACTTC.